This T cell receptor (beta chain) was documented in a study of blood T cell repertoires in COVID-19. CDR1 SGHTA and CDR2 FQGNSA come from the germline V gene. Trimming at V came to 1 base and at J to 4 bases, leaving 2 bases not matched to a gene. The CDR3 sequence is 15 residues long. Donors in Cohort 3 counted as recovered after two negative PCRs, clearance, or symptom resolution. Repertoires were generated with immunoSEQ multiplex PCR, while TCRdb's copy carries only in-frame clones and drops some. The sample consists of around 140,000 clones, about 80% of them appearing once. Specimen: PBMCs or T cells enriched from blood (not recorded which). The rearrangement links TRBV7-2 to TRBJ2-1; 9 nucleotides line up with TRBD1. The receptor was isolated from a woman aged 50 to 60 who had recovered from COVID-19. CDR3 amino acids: CASSLGQGGYNEQFF. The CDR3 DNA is TGTGCCAGCAGCTTAGGACAGGGGGGATACAATGAGCAGTTCTTC.